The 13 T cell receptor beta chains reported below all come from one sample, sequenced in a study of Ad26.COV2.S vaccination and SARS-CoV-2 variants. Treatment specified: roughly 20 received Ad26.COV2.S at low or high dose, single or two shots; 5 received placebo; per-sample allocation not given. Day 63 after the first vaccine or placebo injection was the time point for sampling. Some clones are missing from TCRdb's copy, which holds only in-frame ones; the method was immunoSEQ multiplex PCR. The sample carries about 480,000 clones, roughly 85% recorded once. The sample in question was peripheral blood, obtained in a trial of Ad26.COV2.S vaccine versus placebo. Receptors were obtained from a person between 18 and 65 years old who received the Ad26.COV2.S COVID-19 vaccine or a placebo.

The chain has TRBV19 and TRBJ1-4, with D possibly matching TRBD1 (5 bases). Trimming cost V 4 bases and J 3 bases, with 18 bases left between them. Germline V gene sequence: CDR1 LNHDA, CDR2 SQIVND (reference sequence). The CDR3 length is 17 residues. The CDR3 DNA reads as TGTGCCAGTAGTAAAACAATTTCAGGGCGAGCTAATGAAAAACTGTTTTTT. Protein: CASSKTISGRANEKLFF.

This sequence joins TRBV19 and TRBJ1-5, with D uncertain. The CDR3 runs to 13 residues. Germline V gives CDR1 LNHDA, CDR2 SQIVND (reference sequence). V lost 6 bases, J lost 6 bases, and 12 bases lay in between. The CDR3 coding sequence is TGTGCCAGTAGCCAGGCCCGGGGTCAGCCCCAGCATTTT. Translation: CASSQARGQPQHF.

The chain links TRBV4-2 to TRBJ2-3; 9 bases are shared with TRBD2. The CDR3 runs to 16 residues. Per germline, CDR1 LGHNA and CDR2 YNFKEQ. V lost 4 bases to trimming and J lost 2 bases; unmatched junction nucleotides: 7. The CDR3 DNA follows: TGTGCCAGCAGCCCCCAAGCGGGAGGCCCCACAGATACGCAGTATTTT. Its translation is CASSPQAGGPTDTQYF.

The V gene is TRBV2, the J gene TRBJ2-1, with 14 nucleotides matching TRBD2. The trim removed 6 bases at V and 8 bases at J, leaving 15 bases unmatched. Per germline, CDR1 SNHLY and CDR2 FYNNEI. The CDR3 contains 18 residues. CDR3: CASSPGTSGSGAVDEQFF. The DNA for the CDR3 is TGTGCCAGCAGCCCCGGGACTAGCGGGAGTGGGGCCGTGGATGAGCAGTTCTTC.

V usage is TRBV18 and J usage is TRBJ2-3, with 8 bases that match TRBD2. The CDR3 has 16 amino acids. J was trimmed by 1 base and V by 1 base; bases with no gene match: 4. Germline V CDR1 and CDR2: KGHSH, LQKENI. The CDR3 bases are TGTGCCAGCTCACCACTTGCGGGGGGCCGCACAGATACGCAGTATTTT. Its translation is CASSPLAGGRTDTQYF.

This CDR3 reads CASSLFGDYGYTF. CDR3 nucleotides: TGTGCCAGCAGTTTATTCGGGGACTATGGCTACACCTTC. This sequence joins TRBV27 and TRBJ1-2, with D uncertain. Trimming removed 1 base at V and 3 bases at J, with 6 bases between. The CDR3 has 13 amino acids. The germline CDR1 and CDR2 sequences are MNHEY and SMNVEV (reference sequence).

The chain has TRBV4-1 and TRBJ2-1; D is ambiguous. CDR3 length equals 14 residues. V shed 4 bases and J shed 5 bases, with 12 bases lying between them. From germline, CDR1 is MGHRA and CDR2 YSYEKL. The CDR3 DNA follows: TGCGCCAGCAGCCCCGGTCCCCTCGACAATGAGCAGTTCTTC. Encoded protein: CASSPGPLDNEQFF.

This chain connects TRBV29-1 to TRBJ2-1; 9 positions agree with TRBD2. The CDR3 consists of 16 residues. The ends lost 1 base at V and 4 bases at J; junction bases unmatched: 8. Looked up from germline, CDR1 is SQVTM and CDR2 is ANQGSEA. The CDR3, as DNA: TGCAGCGTTGAAGCAGTGGCGGGAGGGTTATACAATGAGCAGTTCTTC. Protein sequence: CSVEAVAGGLYNEQFF.

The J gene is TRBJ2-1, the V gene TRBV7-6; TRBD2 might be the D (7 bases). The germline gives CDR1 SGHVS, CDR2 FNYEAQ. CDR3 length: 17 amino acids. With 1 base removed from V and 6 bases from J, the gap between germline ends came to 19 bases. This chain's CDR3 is CASSLVGGARPPNEQFF. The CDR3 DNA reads TGTGCCAGCAGCTTAGTAGGGGGGGCCCGACCCCCCAATGAGCAGTTCTTC.

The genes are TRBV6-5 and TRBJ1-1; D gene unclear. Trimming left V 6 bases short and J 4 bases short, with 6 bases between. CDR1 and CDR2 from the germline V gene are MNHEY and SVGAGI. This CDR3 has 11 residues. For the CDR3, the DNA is TGTGCCAGCAGGGCAGGCACTGAAGCTTTCTTT. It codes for CASRAGTEAFF.

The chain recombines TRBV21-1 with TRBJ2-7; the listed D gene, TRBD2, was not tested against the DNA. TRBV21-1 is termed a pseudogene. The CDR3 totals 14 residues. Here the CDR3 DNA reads TGTGCCAGCAGCCATCCACGGGTCTGGTGCGAGCAGTACTTC. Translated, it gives CASSHPRVWCEQYF.

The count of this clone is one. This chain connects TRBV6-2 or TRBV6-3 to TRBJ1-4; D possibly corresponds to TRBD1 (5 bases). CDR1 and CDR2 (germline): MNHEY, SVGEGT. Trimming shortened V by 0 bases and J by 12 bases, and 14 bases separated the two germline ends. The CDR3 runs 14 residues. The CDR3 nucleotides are TGTGCCAGCAGTTACTCGTCGGGACGGCCGGAACTGTTTTTT. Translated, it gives CASSYSSGRPELFF.

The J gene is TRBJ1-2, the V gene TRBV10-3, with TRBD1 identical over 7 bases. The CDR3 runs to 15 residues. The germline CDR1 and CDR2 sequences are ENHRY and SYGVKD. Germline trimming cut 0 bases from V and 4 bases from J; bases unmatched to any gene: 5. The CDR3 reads CAISESDRVGYGYTF. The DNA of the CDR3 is TGTGCCATCAGTGAGTCCGACAGGGTCGGCTATGGCTACACCTTC.